This T cell receptor (beta chain) was observed in a study of CD8+CD57+ T cells in acquired aplastic anemia (dated by TCRdb to the late 2010s). Background for the entire study: On average, sorted CD4+ and CD8+ cells yielded approximately 3 ug of extracted DNA, with a range of about 0.19 to 30 ug. An average of approximately 10 million reads for CD4+ cells and 12 million or so reads for CD8+ cells was obtained from healthy donor samples. Paper-wide results and their limitations: CD8+ Simpson's diversity did not differ significantly between patients and healthy controls (P=0.060). Twenty-nine CD8+ CDR3 sequences were found in both patients and controls but appeared to be highly expressed in patients and within the immunodominant clones of the patients.

Trimming costs V 8 bases and J 7 bases, and their ends lie 10 bases apart. Including cysteine and phenylalanine, the CDR3 has 11 amino acids. Here the CDR3 DNA is all that survives: 33 bases in frame from base 1. CDR1 and CDR2, looked up from the germline V gene, are SGDLS and YYNGEE. The study deep-sequenced TCR repertoires of sorted CD4+ and CD8+ blood T cells from severe aplastic anemia patients and healthy subjects. Ficoll-Paque density gradient centrifugation was used to isolate peripheral blood mononuclear cells. Before DNA was extracted, CD4+ and CD8+ T cells were sorted using either FACS or magnetic beads. TCR beta VDJ combination and CDR3 sequence profiling used genomic DNA as the template. An Illumina HiSeq 2000 was the platform used for TCR repertoire sequencing. The paper's data handling went like this. Repertoire assessment relied on Simpson's diversity index, CDR3 size and DJ length profiles, and TRBV/TRBJ rearrangement plots. The immunodominant clone was defined as the most abundant DNA sequence in deep sequencing data. CDR3 amino acid sequences were screened for sharing across subjects and compared with published repertoires and the VDJdb database. TCRdb took the public reads, trimmed them with fastp at Q25, ran MiXCR for clone calling and kept in-frame beta chains. Identical CDR3 protein sequences are pooled into one entry, listed with their most common genes and DNA. The V and J calls were determined by TCRdb, not by the authors. Across this sample there are about 170,000 distinct CDR3 sequences, with around 60% seen only once. The leading ten clones occupy about 50% of the sample.

Concerning this clonotype itself: What antigen it recognizes has not been identified. The record has no base qualities; no much larger clone is one base away.

The specimen sequenced was sorted CD4+, CD8+, or CD8+CD57+ T cells (not recorded which) from PBMCs. The receptor was isolated from a human donor in good health. The rearrangement combines TRBV9 with TRBJ1-3, with the D gene too uncertain to name. The CDR3 reads as follows: CASVGENTIYF. The DNA sequence follows: TGTGCCAGTGTGGGTGAGAACACCATATATTTT.